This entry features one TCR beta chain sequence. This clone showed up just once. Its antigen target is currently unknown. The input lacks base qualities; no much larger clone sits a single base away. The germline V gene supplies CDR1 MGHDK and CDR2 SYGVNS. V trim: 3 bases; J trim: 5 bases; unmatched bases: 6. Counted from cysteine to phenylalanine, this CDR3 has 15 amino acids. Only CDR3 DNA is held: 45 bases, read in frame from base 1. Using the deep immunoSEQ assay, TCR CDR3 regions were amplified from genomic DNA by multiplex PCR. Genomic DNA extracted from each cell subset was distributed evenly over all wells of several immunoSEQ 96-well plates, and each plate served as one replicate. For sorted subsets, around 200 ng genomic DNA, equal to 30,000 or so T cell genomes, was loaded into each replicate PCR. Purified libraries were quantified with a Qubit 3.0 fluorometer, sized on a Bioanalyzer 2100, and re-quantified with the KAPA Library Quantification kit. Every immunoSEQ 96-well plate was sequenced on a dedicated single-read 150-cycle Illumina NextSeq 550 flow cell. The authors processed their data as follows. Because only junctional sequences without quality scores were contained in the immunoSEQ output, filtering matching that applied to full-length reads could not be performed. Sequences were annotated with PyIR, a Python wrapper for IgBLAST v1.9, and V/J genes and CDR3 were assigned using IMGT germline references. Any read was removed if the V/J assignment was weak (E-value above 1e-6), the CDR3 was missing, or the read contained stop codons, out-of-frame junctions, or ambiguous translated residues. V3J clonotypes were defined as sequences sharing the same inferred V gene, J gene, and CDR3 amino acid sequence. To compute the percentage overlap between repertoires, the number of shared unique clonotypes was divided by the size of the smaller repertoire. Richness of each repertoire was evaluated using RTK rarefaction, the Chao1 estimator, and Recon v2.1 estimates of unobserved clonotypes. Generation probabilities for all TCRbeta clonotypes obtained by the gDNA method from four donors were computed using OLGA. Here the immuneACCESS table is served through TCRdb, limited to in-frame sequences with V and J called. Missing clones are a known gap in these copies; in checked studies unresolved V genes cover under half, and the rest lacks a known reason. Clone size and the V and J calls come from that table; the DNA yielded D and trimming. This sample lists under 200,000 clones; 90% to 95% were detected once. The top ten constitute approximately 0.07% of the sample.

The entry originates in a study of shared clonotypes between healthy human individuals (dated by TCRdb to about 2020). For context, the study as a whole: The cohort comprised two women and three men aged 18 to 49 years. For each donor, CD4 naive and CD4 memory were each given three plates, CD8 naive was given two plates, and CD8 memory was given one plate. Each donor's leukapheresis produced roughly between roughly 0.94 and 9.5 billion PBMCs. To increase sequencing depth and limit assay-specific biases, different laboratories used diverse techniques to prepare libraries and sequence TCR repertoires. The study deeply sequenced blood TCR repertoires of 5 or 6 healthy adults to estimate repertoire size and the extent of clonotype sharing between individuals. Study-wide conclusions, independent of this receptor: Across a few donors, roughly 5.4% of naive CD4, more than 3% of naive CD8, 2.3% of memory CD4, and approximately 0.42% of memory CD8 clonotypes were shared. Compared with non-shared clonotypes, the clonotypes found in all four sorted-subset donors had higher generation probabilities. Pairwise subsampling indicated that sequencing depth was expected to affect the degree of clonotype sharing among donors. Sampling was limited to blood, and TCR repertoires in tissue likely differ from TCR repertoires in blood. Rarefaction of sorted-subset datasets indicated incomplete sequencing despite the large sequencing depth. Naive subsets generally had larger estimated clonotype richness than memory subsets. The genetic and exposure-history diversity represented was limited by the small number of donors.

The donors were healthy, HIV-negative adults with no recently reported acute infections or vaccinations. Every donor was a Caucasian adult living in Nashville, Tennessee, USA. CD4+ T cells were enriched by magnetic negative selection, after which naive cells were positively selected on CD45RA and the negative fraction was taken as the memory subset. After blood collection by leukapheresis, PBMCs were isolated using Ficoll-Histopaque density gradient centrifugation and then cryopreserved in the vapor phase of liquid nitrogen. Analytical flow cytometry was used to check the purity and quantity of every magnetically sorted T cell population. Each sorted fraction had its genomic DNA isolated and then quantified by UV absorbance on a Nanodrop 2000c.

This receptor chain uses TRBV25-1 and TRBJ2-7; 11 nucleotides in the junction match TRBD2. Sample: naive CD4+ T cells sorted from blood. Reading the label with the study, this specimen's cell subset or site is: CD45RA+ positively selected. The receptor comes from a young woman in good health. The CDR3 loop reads CASSETSGNVDEQYF. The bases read TGTGCCAGCAGTGAGACTAGCGGGAATGTCGACGAGCAGTACTTC.